This passage covers 22 T cell receptor beta chains from one sample sequenced in a study of T-cell reconstitution after alpha-beta-depleted transplantation in children. Preparation of the TCRbeta library was carried out with unique molecular identifiers. TCRdb redid the calling of the PCR reads with MiXCR, one entry per CDR3 protein. The sample includes about 200,000 distinct CDR3 sequences, roughly 7% of them seen just once. The sequences come from PBMCs, collected before TCRalphabeta/CD19-depleted stem cell transplant. The receptors were sampled from a boy younger than 10 with acute lymphoblastic leukemia, due to receive a stem cell transplant.

This clonotype was observed a few times. The J gene is TRBJ2-5, the V gene TRBV27; D is possibly TRBD1 (6 bases). Germline assignment: CDR1 MNHEY and CDR2 SMNVEV (reference sequence). The CDR3 has 13 amino acids. V was cut by 6 bases and J by 4 bases, with 12 bases left in between. CDR3 protein: CASRQGLGETQYF. For the CDR3, the DNA is TGTGCCAGCAGACAGGGTTTGGGAGAGACCCAGTACTTC.

In its sample, this clonotype was seen many times. V usage is TRBV10-3 and J usage is TRBJ2-5; 11 bases agree with TRBD2. The CDR3 is 13 amino acids. V shed 10 bases and J 5 bases; nucleotides not matched to a gene: 6. Germline V gives CDR1 ENHRY, CDR2 SYGVKD. Written as DNA, the CDR3 is TGTGCCACAACTAGCGGGAGTTTTGAGACCCAGTACTTC. Protein product: CATTSGSFETQYF.

To note about this clonotype: This may be a read error, as it is one base from a much larger clone. V usage is TRBV3-1 and J usage is TRBJ2-3, with a weak D call TRBD2 (6 bases). CDR1 and CDR2 (germline): LGHDT, YNNKEL (reference sequence). The CDR3 length is 18 residues. CDR3 in DNA: TGTGCCTGCAGTCGCAGCCAGGTCGGGGGATTAGCCACAGATACGCAGTATTTT. As protein: CACSRSQVGGLATDTQYF.

The sample holds many counts of this clonotype. This rearrangement joins TRBV5-1 to TRBJ2-1; 15 positions match TRBD2. From germline, CDR1 is SGHRS and CDR2 YFSETQ. The trim removed 3 bases at V and 2 bases at J, leaving 3 bases unmatched. This CDR3 contains 17 residues. CDR3 DNA sequence: TGCGCCAGCAGCTGGGGACTAGCGGGGGGTACCTACAATGAGCAGTTCTTC. It is translated as CASSWGLAGGTYNEQFF. Full variable domain (missing parts from reference TRBV5-1 and TRBJ2-1): KAGVTQTPRYLIKTRGQQVTLSCSPISGHRSVSWYQQTPGQGLQFLFEYFSETQRNKGNFPGRFSGRQFSNSRSEMNVSTLELGDSALYLCASSWGLAGGTYNEQFFGPGTRLTVL.

The gene calls are TRBV19 and TRBJ2-7, with 9 nucleotides matching TRBD1. V was clipped by 6 bases and J by 6 bases; unmatched bases: 6. Germline CDR1 LNHDA, CDR2 SQIVND (reference sequence). This CDR3 contains 13 residues. CDR3 sequence (DNA): TGTGCCAGTAGACCCGGGACAGGGTTCGAGCAGTACTTC. This codes for CASRPGTGFEQYF.

The chain carries TRBV7-9 and TRBJ2-1; possible D gene TRBD2, 7 bases. This CDR3 is 16 amino acids long. Germline CDR1 is SEHNR and CDR2 is FQNEAQ (reference sequence). V lost 1 base and J 4 bases, leaving 14 bases between the germline ends. DNA of the CDR3: TGTGCCAGCAGCTTAGGTCAGGGGCGGGGGTACAATGAGCAGTTCTTC. It is translated as CASSLGQGRGYNEQFF.

The rearrangement joins TRBV12-3 or TRBV12-4 to TRBJ2-5; 10 bases are a match to TRBD2. This CDR3 contains 14 residues. The V gene end was trimmed by 6 bases and the J gene end by 2 bases; junction bases not matched to a gene: 3. CDR3 nucleotides: TGTGCCAGCAGCACTAGCGGGACACAAGAGACCCAGTACTTC. It yields the protein CASSTSGTQETQYF.

The chain employs TRBV29-1 and TRBJ2-1; D is perhaps TRBD1 (6 bases). Germline CDR1 is SQVTM and CDR2 is ANQGSEA. CDR3 length: 12 residues. Trimming stripped 4 bases from V and 10 bases from J, with 14 bases between. CDR3 loop: CSVGLDSREQFF. In DNA form, the CDR3 reads TGCAGCGTTGGTCTGGACAGTCGGGAGCAGTTCTTC.

The chain joins TRBV6-2 or TRBV6-3 to TRBJ2-5; D gene uncertain. CDR3 size: 14 residues. CDR1 MNHEY and CDR2 SVGEGT come from the germline V gene. V lost 7 bases and J lost 1, with 13 bases in between. CDR3 coding DNA: TGTGCCAGCACCATGAGAACTTCCCAAGAGACCCAGTACTTC. Amino acid sequence: CASTMRTSQETQYF.

The rearrangement joins TRBV7-2 to TRBJ2-7; 7 bases agree with TRBD1. This CDR3 is built from 13 residues. CDR1 and CDR2 from the germline V gene are SGHTA and FQGNSA. V lost 2 bases to trimming and J lost 6 bases; unmatched junction nucleotides: 4. In DNA, the CDR3 is TGTGCCAGCAGCTTAAAGAGGGGGCGCGAGCAGTACTTC. Residues: CASSLKRGREQYF.

Many counts were recorded for this clonotype. V gene TRBV6-6 combines with J gene TRBJ1-5, with 7 bases aligning to TRBD1. The CDR3 extends over 13 amino acids. After removal of 7 bases from V and 1 base from J, the junction contained 1 base not matched to a gene. Germline loops: CDR1 MNHNY, CDR2 SVGAGI (reference sequence). CDR3 nucleotide sequence: TGTGCCAGCATGGGACAGAGCAATCAGCCCCAGCATTTT. Translation gives CASMGQSNQPQHF.

This clonotype was seen many times. This sequence joins TRBV12-3 or TRBV12-4 and TRBJ2-7; 8 nucleotides match TRBD1. The CDR3 loop spans 14 amino acids. J was trimmed by 5 bases and V by 6 bases; bases with no gene match: 9. The CDR3 reads CASSLRQGLDEQYF. CDR3 sequence (DNA): TGTGCCAGCAGCCTACGACAGGGGCTCGACGAGCAGTACTTC.

This clonotype was seen at least ten times. J is TRBJ2-7 and V is TRBV7-2, with D maybe TRBD1 (6 bases). Trimming pared 7 bases from V and 2 bases from J, leaving 15 bases between. Germline values: CDR1 SGHTA, CDR2 FQGNSA. The CDR3 covers 14 residues. The CDR3 spells CASTAGDKTYEQYF. In nucleotides, the CDR3 is TGTGCCAGCACCGCCGGGGACAAGACCTACGAGCAGTACTTC.

This clonotype was counted at least ten times. The V call is TRBV3-1, the J call TRBJ2-3; 8 bases are shared with TRBD2. This CDR3 spans 16 amino acids. V trimming: 2 bases; J trimming: 0 bases; junction bases outside the gene matches: 4. Germline V lookup: CDR1 LGHDT, CDR2 YNNKEL (reference sequence). The CDR3 sequence: CASSQSGGASTDTQYF. The CDR3 DNA reads as TGTGCCAGCAGCCAATCCGGGGGGGCTAGCACAGATACGCAGTATTTT.

This clonotype appeared many times. CDR3 DNA sequence: TGCAGTACCTCTAGCGGACCTGGGAATGAGCAGTTCTTC. Amino acid sequence: CSTSSGPGNEQFF. This rearrangement joins TRBV20-1 to TRBJ2-1, with 7 bases that match TRBD2. Germline CDR1 and CDR2: DFQATT and SNEGSKA (reference sequence). This CDR3 contains 13 residues. The junction had 11 bases not matched to a gene; V was cut back by 8 bases and J by 7 bases.

This clonotype has ten or more counts. The chain is built from TRBV7-8 and TRBJ2-3; 11 positions match TRBD2. The CDR3 contains 16 residues. The junction had 5 bases not matched to a gene; V was cut back by 4 bases and J by 2 bases. Germline V lookup: CDR1 SGHVS, CDR2 FQNEAQ. The CDR3 sequence is CASSYVAGGNTDTQYF. The DNA for the CDR3 is TGTGCCAGCAGCTACGTAGCGGGGGGGAACACAGATACGCAGTATTTT.

The J gene is TRBJ2-7, the V gene TRBV20-1, with D tentatively TRBD2 (6 bases). In germline, CDR1 is DFQATT, CDR2 SNEGSKA (reference sequence). V was shortened by 5 bases and J by 4 bases, with 18 bases between the two germline ends. This CDR3 contains 14 residues. CDR3: CSAVRAGRPYEQYF. The CDR3 DNA sequence: TGCAGTGCTGTCCGGGCGGGAAGACCATACGAGCAGTACTTC.

This clonotype turned up a few times. The V call is TRBV7-9, the J call TRBJ1-4; TRBD1 is a possible D gene (6 bases). This CDR3 region has 14 residues. Trimming stripped 2 bases from V and 15 bases from J, with 19 bases between. Germline CDR1 reads SEHNR; CDR2 reads FQNEAQ (reference sequence). CDR3 in amino acids: CASSLSPNPGGMFF. The CDR3 DNA sequence: TGTGCCAGCAGCTTAAGCCCTAACCCTGGGGGCATGTTTTTT.

The rearrangement links TRBV19 to TRBJ1-5, with 8 positions matching TRBD1. The V gene's germline CDR1 is LNHDA and CDR2 SQIVND (reference sequence). The CDR3 totals 15 residues. V lost 7 bases and J lost 5; bases outside the gene matches: 10. The CDR3 is CASNLKGQAYQPQHF. CDR3 sequence (DNA): TGTGCCAGTAATTTGAAGGGACAGGCCTATCAGCCCCAGCATTTT. The complete variable domain, with remaining parts taken from reference TRBV19 and TRBJ1-5, reads DGGITQSPKYLFRKEGQNVTLSCEQNLNHDAMYWYRQDPGQGLRLIYYSQIVNDFQKGDIAEGYSVSREKKESFPLTVTSAQKNPTAFYLCASNLKGQAYQPQHFGDGTRLSIL.

The table lists this clonotype with many counts. The V call is TRBV5-1, the J call TRBJ2-1; D is perhaps TRBD2 (5 bases). The CDR3 runs to 13 residues. Germline CDR1 SGHRS, CDR2 YFSETQ. V shed 5 bases and J shed 7 bases, with 13 bases lying between them. Written as DNA, the CDR3 is TGCGCCAGCAGTCTACTAGGTGAGAATGAGCAGTTCTTC. This codes for CASSLLGENEQFF.

This clonotype appeared many times. The chain joins TRBV27 to TRBJ2-7, with 8 bases that match TRBD1. The ends lost 5 bases at V and 4 bases at J; junction bases unmatched: 10. CDR1 is MNHEY, CDR2 SMNVEV, per germline (reference sequence). The CDR3 is 15 amino acids. CDR3 region: CASSTRQGPYYEQYF. CDR3 in DNA: TGTGCCAGCAGTACACGACAGGGGCCCTATTACGAGCAGTACTTC.

The table lists this clonotype with many counts. V gene TRBV6-5 combines with J gene TRBJ2-7; D tentatively reads TRBD1 or TRBD2 (5 bases each). Germline CDR1 is MNHEY and CDR2 is SVGAGI. Trimming took 3 bases from V and 12 from J, leaving 18 bases between them. The CDR3 contains 13 residues. CDR3 amino acids: CASSYQPRGRMYF. CDR3 DNA sequence: TGTGCCAGCAGTTATCAACCTCGGGGCCGGATGTACTTC.